The 18 T cell receptor beta chains below come from one sample, sequenced in a study of blood T cell repertoires in COVID-19. TCRdb's copy holds only in-frame clones and misses some; the assay was immunoSEQ multiplex PCR. The table records approximately 240,000 clones, 70% to 90% of them present only once. Sequencing was performed on peripheral blood. The source is a man aged 50 to 59 who had recovered from COVID-19.

The rearrangement uses TRBV5-6 and TRBJ1-4, with D hard to call. Germline CDR1 reads SGHDT; CDR2 reads YYEEEE. The germline V and J ends were trimmed by 1 base and 4 bases, with 8 bases remaining between them. The CDR3 is made up of 14 amino acids. The CDR3, as DNA: TGTGCCAGCAGCTTGTTCCCGGGTAATGAAAAACTGTTTTTT. The encoded protein is CASSLFPGNEKLFF.

The rearrangement joins TRBV11-3 to TRBJ2-5, with 8 bases identical to TRBD2. Germline V gene lookup returns CDR1 SGHNT and CDR2 YENEEA. The CDR3 sequence is 15 residues long. The junction had 6 bases not matched to a gene; V was cut back by 2 bases and J by 4 bases. The CDR3, as DNA: TGTGCCAGCAGCTTACCCTACGGGGGGGGAGAGACCCAGTACTTC. This encodes CASSLPYGGGETQYF.

The chain has TRBV2 and TRBJ2-3; D gene ambiguous. V lost 11 bases to trimming and J lost 2 bases, with 14 bases between them. CDR3 length: 13 residues. CDR1 is SNHLY and CDR2 is FYNNEI in the germline V gene. The CDR3 DNA follows: TGTGCCGTACGCCGGAGCGCCACAGATACGCAGTATTTT. This translates into CAVRRSATDTQYF.

The rearrangement links TRBV5-1 to TRBJ2-7; 7 bases map to TRBD2. In germline, CDR1 is SGHRS, CDR2 YFSETQ. This CDR3 contains 17 residues. The ends lost 4 bases at V and 6 bases at J; junction bases unmatched: 19. The chain's CDR3 is CASSPLAMREYSGEQYF. The CDR3 DNA sequence: TGCGCCAGCAGCCCACTAGCAATGCGGGAGTACAGCGGCGAGCAGTACTTC.

Within the sample, this clone is medium-sized. V and J are TRBV27 and TRBJ1-5; 7 bases agree with TRBD1. The CDR3 consists of 13 residues. The V and J ends lost 1 base and 8 bases, in that order; junction bases with no gene match: 2. The germline V gene has CDR1 MNHEY and CDR2 SMNVEV (reference sequence). CDR3 protein: CASSLWGQKPQHF. In DNA, the CDR3 is TGTGCCAGCAGTTTATGGGGACAGAAGCCCCAGCATTTT.

V gene TRBV5-4 combines with J gene TRBJ2-7; 7 bases align to TRBD1. CDR3 length equals 13 residues. In germline, CDR1 is SGHNT, CDR2 YYREEE (reference sequence). V was clipped by 4 bases and J by 1 base; unmatched bases: 2. CDR3 DNA: TGTGCCAGCAGCCTGGGACAGTCCTACGAGCAGTACTTC. Its protein product is CASSLGQSYEQYF.

There are many counts of this clone. This chain connects TRBV6-6 to TRBJ1-4, with no clear D. The CDR3 is made up of 13 amino acids. The germline V gene encodes CDR1 MNHNY and CDR2 SVGAGI (reference sequence). The V gene lost 5 bases and the J gene lost 4 bases, with 8 bases spanning the gap. The CDR3 reads CASSLDYNEKLFF. The CDR3 DNA reads TGTGCCAGCAGTCTAGATTATAATGAAAAACTGTTTTTT.

The chain links TRBV29-1 to TRBJ2-1; D unclear. The CDR3 has 13 amino acids. CDR1 and CDR2 from the germline V gene are SQVTM and ANQGSEA. V was shortened by 3 bases and J by 0 bases, with 6 bases between the two germline ends. This CDR3 reads CSVDRSSYNEQFF. The CDR3 nucleotides read TGCAGCGTTGATCGTAGCTCCTACAATGAGCAGTTCTTC.

The chain recombines TRBV29-1 with TRBJ2-1; D remains ambiguous. Deletions cut 5 bases from V and 7 bases from J, with 18 bases between. The germline CDR1 and CDR2 sequences are SQVTM and ANQGSEA. The CDR3 runs 14 residues. DNA for the CDR3: TGCAGCGTTAGTAGCAGACTCACCGAGAATGAGCAGTTCTTC. Protein product: CSVSSRLTENEQFF.

This sequence joins TRBV3-1 (or the pseudogene TRBV3-2) and TRBJ2-1; TRBD2 might be the D (5 bases). CDR3 length equals 15 residues. The germline V gene encodes CDR1 LGHDT and CDR2 YNNKEL (reference sequence). The V end lost 1 base, the J end lost 2 bases, and 9 bases lay between the germline ends. The CDR3 region is CASSQGSGTYNEQFF. DNA for the CDR3: TGTGCCAGCAGCCAAGGGTCCGGGACCTACAATGAGCAGTTCTTC.

This chain connects TRBV11-2 to TRBJ2-1; 9 positions match TRBD1. The CDR3 totals 15 residues. The germline gives CDR1 SGHAT, CDR2 FQNNGV. V shed 5 bases, J shed 5 bases, and the junction held 7 bases outside the gene matches. For the CDR3, the DNA is TGTGCCAGCAGCGTACAGGGGGCAGTAAACAATGAGCAGTTCTTC. Its translation: CASSVQGAVNNEQFF. Full variable domain (outside the CDR3, taken from reference TRBV11-2 and TRBJ2-1): EAGVAQSPRYKIIEKRQSVAFWCNPISGHATLYWYQQILGQGPKLLIQFQNNGVVDDSQLPKDRFSAERLKGVDSTLKIQPAKLEDSAVYLCASSVQGAVNNEQFFGPGTRLTVL.

The rearrangement links TRBV6-5 to TRBJ2-5, with 8 bases lining up with TRBD1. This CDR3 is built from 13 residues. The trim removed 6 bases at V and 5 bases at J, leaving 5 bases unmatched. Germline V gene lookup returns CDR1 MNHEY and CDR2 SVGAGI. For the CDR3, the DNA is TGTGCCAGCAGCGAGGACAGGGTCGAGACCCAGTACTTC. Protein: CASSEDRVETQYF.

The CDR3 sequence is CASSQDKGLAGGTGELFF. DNA for the CDR3: TGTGCCAGCAGCCAAGATAAGGGACTAGCGGGGGGCACCGGGGAGCTGTTTTTT. The genes are TRBV3-1 (or the pseudogene TRBV3-2) and TRBJ2-2; 15 bases fit TRBD2. J gave up 4 bases and V 0 bases, and 3 bases lay outside the gene matches. The CDR3 is 18 residues long. Germline V gene sequence: CDR1 LGHDT, CDR2 YNNKEL (reference sequence).

The V call is TRBV6-4, the J call TRBJ1-3, with 9 nucleotides matching TRBD1. The germline CDR1 and CDR2 sequences are MRHNA and SNTAGT. The length of the CDR3 is 15 residues. V was pared by 7 bases and J by 7 bases, with 11 bases of the junction left unmatched. The CDR3 sequence: CASNEGTGKVNTIYF. The CDR3 region has the DNA TGTGCCAGCAACGAAGGGACAGGGAAGGTGAACACCATATATTTT.

This clone was detected only a few times. The chain uses TRBV7-2 and TRBJ2-7, with D tentatively TRBD2 (5 bases). Germline V gene lookup returns CDR1 SGHTA and CDR2 FQGNSA. The CDR3 is 13 residues long. V was clipped by 5 bases and J by 6 bases, with 14 bases between them. The CDR3: CASSPRRGFEQYF. In DNA form, the CDR3 reads TGTGCCAGCAGCCCGCGACGGGGTTTCGAGCAGTACTTC.

This rearrangement joins TRBV6-5 to TRBJ2-5; D is perhaps TRBD2 (5 bases). The CDR3 is 15 residues long. Between the trimmed V and J ends, which lost 2 bases and 1 base, there was a span of 11 bases. In germline, CDR1 is MNHEY, CDR2 SVGAGI. The chain's CDR3 is CASSYPGVGQETQYF. Written as DNA, the CDR3 is TGTGCCAGCAGTTACCCCGGGGTCGGCCAAGAGACCCAGTACTTC.

The rearrangement uses TRBV28 and TRBJ1-5; 8 positions agree with TRBD1. The CDR3 extends over 14 amino acids. Germline assignment: CDR1 MDHEN and CDR2 SYDVKM. V lost 10 bases to trimming and J lost 4 bases; unmatched junction nucleotides: 9. The CDR3 DNA reads as TGTGCCACTTCCGGACAGGGTTTAAATCAGCCCCAGCATTTT. It specifies CATSGQGLNQPQHF.

The J gene is TRBJ2-1, the V gene TRBV5-5, with D tentatively TRBD1 (5 bases). There are 15 residues in the CDR3. Per germline, CDR1 SGHKS and CDR2 YYEKEE (reference sequence). V was pared by 1 base and J by 0 bases, with 8 bases between. The CDR3 is CASSLRQSSYNEQFF. As DNA, the CDR3 is TGTGCCAGCAGCTTGAGACAGAGCTCCTACAATGAGCAGTTCTTC.